These 29 T cell receptor beta chains share one sample of origin, sequenced in a study of T-cell reconstitution after alpha-beta-depleted transplantation in children. Preparation of the TCRbeta library involved a method that used unique molecular identifiers. TCRdb re-called the PCR reads through MiXCR, storing one row per CDR3 protein. The sample has a few hundred thousand distinct CDR3 sequences; under 30% are singletons. The sequencing used PBMCs, collected before TCRalphabeta/CD19-depleted stem cell transplant. These receptors were taken from a girl aged 2 to 10 with Fanconi anemia, due to receive a stem cell transplant.

This clonotype was picked up many times. The chain employs TRBV5-6 and TRBJ2-1; D possibly corresponds to TRBD2 (6 bases). Germline-derived CDR1 and CDR2 are SGHDT and YYEEEE. Trimming cost V 0 bases and J 2 bases, with 12 bases left between them. There are 16 residues in the CDR3. The CDR3 region is CASSLGPREAYNEQFF. The CDR3 bases are TGTGCCAGCAGCTTGGGACCCAGGGAGGCCTACAATGAGCAGTTCTTC.

The chain has TRBV29-1 and TRBJ2-3; 9 bases map to TRBD2. Germline trimming cut 4 bases from V and 2 bases from J; bases unmatched to any gene: 4. This CDR3 is built from 14 residues. In germline, CDR1 is SQVTM, CDR2 ANQGSEA. CDR3 loop: CSVGGRALTDTQYF. Here the CDR3 DNA reads TGCAGCGTTGGCGGGAGGGCCCTCACAGATACGCAGTATTTT.

This clonotype was seen many times. The chain combines TRBV7-8 with TRBJ2-7; D is possibly TRBD2 (6 bases). Germline CDR1 and CDR2: SGHVS and FQNEAQ. This CDR3 region has 15 residues. Trimming removed 5 bases from V and 6 bases from J, with 20 bases in between. The CDR3 loop is CASSPRTTAEGEQYF. The CDR3 region has the DNA TGTGCCAGCAGCCCGCGGACTACGGCCGAGGGCGAGCAGTACTTC.

This clonotype was detected only a few times. The V call is TRBV7-3, the J call TRBJ2-1; 9 bases map to TRBD2. This CDR3 has 16 residues. The V and J ends lost 5 bases and 3 bases, in that order; junction bases with no gene match: 8. Per the germline V gene, CDR1 is SGHTA and CDR2 is FQGTGA. The CDR3 coding sequence is TGTGCCAGCAGCAATCCTAGCGGGGATGTCTACAATGAGCAGTTCTTC. Protein sequence: CASSNPSGDVYNEQFF.

This chain's CDR3 is CASSFFPGPSYEQYF. DNA for the CDR3: TGTGCCAGCAGTTTCTTTCCTGGCCCTTCCTACGAGCAGTACTTC. V and J are TRBV12-3 or TRBV12-4 and TRBJ2-7, with no clear D. With 3 bases removed from V and 1 base from J, the gap between germline ends came to 13 bases. CDR3 length equals 15 residues.

The chain recombines TRBV20-1 with TRBJ2-1; tentatively, D is TRBD2 (6 bases). From germline, CDR1 is DFQATT and CDR2 SNEGSKA (reference sequence). The CDR3 covers 14 residues. The germline V and J ends were trimmed by 3 bases and 5 bases, with 14 bases remaining between them. CDR3 loop: CSASPGLDHNEQFF. CDR3 nucleotides: TGCAGTGCTAGCCCGGGACTTGATCACAATGAGCAGTTCTTC.

This chain links TRBV5-6 with TRBJ2-1, with 8 bases aligning to TRBD2. This CDR3 contains 15 residues. In germline, CDR1 is SGHDT, CDR2 YYEEEE. Germline trimming cut 0 bases from V and 7 bases from J; bases unmatched to any gene: 6. The CDR3 nucleotides are TGTGCCAGCAGCTTGGGGACTAGCTTTTCGAATGAGCAGTTCTTC. This sequence encodes CASSLGTSFSNEQFF.

This clonotype was found many times. The chain uses TRBV29-1 and TRBJ2-1, with a possible D match to TRBD2 (7 bases). Germline assignment: CDR1 SQVTM and CDR2 ANQGSEA. Trimming removed 5 bases at V and 3 bases at J, with 17 bases between. The CDR3 runs to 15 residues. DNA of the CDR3: TGCAGCGTTCCGGCGGGGGCTTCGATCTACAATGAGCAGTTCTTC. Residues: CSVPAGASIYNEQFF.

V gene TRBV12-3 or TRBV12-4 combines with J gene TRBJ2-3; the D gene could be TRBD1 or TRBD2 (10 bases each). Trimming pared 3 bases from V and 0 bases from J, leaving 25 bases between. This CDR3 is 20 amino acids long. The DNA for the CDR3 is TGTGCCAGCAGTTTGGGACAGGGGCTTCTAGCGGGAGCCAGCACAGATACGCAGTATTTT. Encoded protein: CASSLGQGLLAGASTDTQYF.

This clonotype has at least ten counts. J is TRBJ2-5 and V is TRBV27, with D unclear. Looked up from germline, CDR1 is MNHEY and CDR2 is SMNVEV (reference sequence). The CDR3 length is 16 residues. V was cut by 1 base and J by 1 base, with 13 bases left in between. The CDR3 DNA sequence: TGTGCCAGCAGTTTATTTTGGTCAGACCTCCAAGAGACCCAGTACTTC. It translates to CASSLFWSDLQETQYF.

The chain recombines TRBV7-6 with TRBJ1-2; 7 bases align to TRBD1. V lost 5 bases to trimming and J lost 2 bases; unmatched junction nucleotides: 8. This CDR3 spans 15 amino acids. Per the germline V gene, CDR1 is SGHVS and CDR2 is FNYEAQ. This chain's CDR3 is CASSMRQGSNYGYTF. Here the CDR3 DNA reads TGTGCCAGCAGCATGCGACAGGGCTCGAACTATGGCTACACCTTC.

The gene calls are TRBV12-3 or TRBV12-4 and TRBJ2-7; a weak D match, TRBD1 (6 bases). Trimming shortened V by 5 bases and J by 2 bases, and 19 bases separated the two germline ends. The CDR3 is made up of 16 amino acids. The CDR3 coding sequence is TGTGCCAGCAGTCTTGGTGGGACACCGCTAACCTACGAGCAGTACTTC. Amino acid sequence: CASSLGGTPLTYEQYF.

This clonotype was picked up many times. The J gene is TRBJ2-7, the V gene TRBV15, with 9 bases matching TRBD2. The germline V gene encodes CDR1 LNHNV and CDR2 YYDKDF (reference sequence). With 0 bases clipped from V and 6 bases from J, the junction kept 6 bases outside the gene matches. This CDR3 has 15 residues. CDR3 DNA: TGTGCCACCAGCAGAGATCGCGGACTAGCGAGCGAGCAGTACTTC. Its protein is CATSRDRGLASEQYF.

This clonotype appeared once. The rearrangement joins TRBV20-1 to TRBJ2-3, with no clear D. The germline CDR1 and CDR2 sequences are DFQATT and SNEGSKA (reference sequence). This CDR3 has 12 residues. V lost 7 bases, J lost 5 bases, and 13 bases lay in between. CDR3: CSVPSSRDTQYF. The CDR3 DNA reads TGCAGTGTCCCGAGTTCTAGAGATACGCAGTATTTT.

The chain joins TRBV20-1 to TRBJ2-7; no reliable D call. The CDR3 is made up of 13 amino acids. V was clipped by 3 bases and J by 6 bases, with 15 bases between them. Looked up from germline, CDR1 is DFQATT and CDR2 is SNEGSKA (reference sequence). The CDR3 loop is CSARNPGKGEQYF. The CDR3 DNA is TGCAGTGCTAGGAATCCGGGTAAGGGCGAGCAGTACTTC.

This clonotype was found many times. The chain links TRBV7-8 to TRBJ2-7; 9 positions agree with TRBD1. CDR3 size: 15 residues. Germline CDR1 SGHVS, CDR2 FQNEAQ. V lost 4 bases and J lost 3; bases outside the gene matches: 7. CDR3 protein: CASSSTWTGVYEQYF. The DNA of the CDR3 is TGTGCCAGCAGCTCGACATGGACAGGGGTCTACGAGCAGTACTTC.

This clonotype was observed a few times. The CDR3, as DNA: TGCAGTGCCTTAGCGGGGGACACAGATACGCAGTATTTT. It codes for CSALAGDTDTQYF. The J gene is TRBJ2-3, the V gene TRBV20-1; 9 nucleotides line up with TRBD2. This CDR3 comprises 13 residues. V shed 6 bases, J shed 2 bases, and the junction held 3 bases outside the gene matches. Germline assignment: CDR1 DFQATT and CDR2 SNEGSKA (reference sequence).

The table lists this clonotype with many counts. This sequence joins TRBV12-3 or TRBV12-4 and TRBJ1-6; D may be TRBD1 (6 bases). This CDR3 has 18 amino acids. V lost 8 bases and J 8 bases, leaving 28 bases between the germline ends. CDR3 bases: TGTGCCAGCCACCGGGACACCCCACAAGGCCTAATGGATTCACCCCTCCACTTT. This gives the protein CASHRDTPQGLMDSPLHF.

Ten or more counts support this clonotype. The chain combines TRBV15 with TRBJ2-1, with a weak D call TRBD1 (5 bases). V was trimmed by 5 bases and J by 5 bases, leaving 16 bases between them. The CDR3 is made up of 15 amino acids. In germline, CDR1 is LNHNV, CDR2 YYDKDF (reference sequence). CDR3 residues: CATSAQPKGHNEQFF. CDR3 nucleotides: TGTGCCACCAGCGCGCAACCAAAGGGGCACAATGAGCAGTTCTTC.

This clonotype has ten or more counts. The J gene is TRBJ2-1, the V gene TRBV4-2; TRBD2 is a possible D gene (6 bases). Germline V gene lookup returns CDR1 LGHNA and CDR2 YNFKEQ. CDR3 size: 15 residues. V was clipped by 2 bases and J by 4 bases, with 12 bases between them. CDR3 loop: CASSQNRDLYNEQFF. The CDR3 region has the DNA TGTGCCAGCAGCCAAAACCGGGACTTGTACAATGAGCAGTTCTTC.

There are a few counts of this clonotype. The V gene is TRBV29-1, the J gene TRBJ1-5; a possible D gene is TRBD1 (5 bases). Per the germline V gene, CDR1 is SQVTM and CDR2 is ANQGSEA. Trimming removed 4 bases at V and 2 bases at J, with 9 bases between. CDR3 length: 13 amino acids. In DNA, the CDR3 is TGCAGCGTTGCTCGGGACCGCAATCAGCCCCAGCATTTT. This gives the protein CSVARDRNQPQHF.

The chain recombines TRBV7-8 with TRBJ2-1, with 9 bases lining up with TRBD2. The J segment lost 4 bases and the V segment lost 1 base, leaving 5 bases of the junction unmatched. The CDR3 has 16 amino acids. Looked up from germline, CDR1 is SGHVS and CDR2 is FQNEAQ. The CDR3 coding sequence is TGTGCCAGCAGCTTAGGCGCAGCGGGAGGTTACAATGAGCAGTTCTTC. It codes for CASSLGAAGGYNEQFF.

Many counts were recorded for this clonotype. The rearrangement links TRBV29-1 to TRBJ2-1, with unresolved D. V lost 6 bases to trimming and J lost 4 bases, with 10 bases between them. This CDR3 has 12 residues. Per germline, CDR1 SQVTM and CDR2 ANQGSEA. The CDR3 region has the DNA TGCAGCGTGCGATCCGGGTACAATGAGCAGTTCTTC. This encodes CSVRSGYNEQFF.

This clonotype showed up many times. This sequence joins TRBV10-3 and TRBJ2-7; 7 bases are a match to TRBD1. Trimming took 6 bases from V and 1 from J; bases not matched to a gene: 6. CDR3 length: 14 amino acids. Germline lookup yields CDR1 ENHRY and CDR2 SYGVKD. The CDR3 protein is CAISGTASSYEQYF. The CDR3 DNA reads TGTGCCATCAGCGGGACAGCATCTTCCTACGAGCAGTACTTC.

This clonotype has a count of ten or more. The V gene is TRBV29-1, the J gene TRBJ2-2; tentative D call: TRBD1 (6 bases). The V end was cut by 4 bases, the J end by 5 bases, with 11 bases between. The CDR3 is made up of 13 amino acids. Germline V lookup: CDR1 SQVTM, CDR2 ANQGSEA. CDR3 amino acids: CSVVQGGTGELFF. The DNA of the CDR3 is TGCAGCGTTGTACAGGGTGGAACCGGGGAGCTGTTTTTT.

This clonotype has at least ten counts. The chain carries TRBV20-1 and TRBJ2-5, with 8 nucleotides matching TRBD1. This CDR3 comprises 13 residues. Germline assignment: CDR1 DFQATT and CDR2 SNEGSKA (reference sequence). Germline trimming cut 4 bases from V and 3 bases from J; bases unmatched to any gene: 4. The DNA for the CDR3 is TGCAGTGCTACCCGACAGGGGAAAGAGACCCAGTACTTC. This gives the protein CSATRQGKETQYF.

A note on this clonotype: The junction and the germline gene differ at one end; a read error may be behind it. This rearrangement joins TRBV20-1 to TRBJ2-1; D remains unclear. The CDR3 spans 15 residues. In germline, CDR1 is DFQATT, CDR2 SNEGSKA (reference sequence). The CDR3 DNA reads as TGCAGTTCTAGAGATGCAGGTGAATCCTACAATGAGCAGTTCTTC. It encodes CSSRDAGESYNEQFF.

The CDR3 DNA reads as TGCAGCGTACAGACAGGGAACTCCTACGAGCAGTACTTC. Its protein is CSVQTGNSYEQYF. The genes are TRBV29-1 and TRBJ2-7; TRBD1 matches at 7 bases. Germline CDR1 and CDR2: SQVTM and ANQGSEA. The CDR3 extends over 13 amino acids. With V trimmed by 6 bases and J by 0 bases, 5 bases remained unmatched.

This clonotype was observed at least ten times. The chain joins TRBV10-3 to TRBJ1-2; D is unresolved. CDR1 ENHRY and CDR2 SYGVKD come from the germline V gene. The V end lost 6 bases, the J end lost 6 bases, and 14 bases lay between the germline ends. The CDR3 extends over 13 amino acids. CDR3 DNA sequence: TGTGCCATCAGCCACACCGATGCGGATGGCTACACCTTC. Translating it yields CAISHTDADGYTF.